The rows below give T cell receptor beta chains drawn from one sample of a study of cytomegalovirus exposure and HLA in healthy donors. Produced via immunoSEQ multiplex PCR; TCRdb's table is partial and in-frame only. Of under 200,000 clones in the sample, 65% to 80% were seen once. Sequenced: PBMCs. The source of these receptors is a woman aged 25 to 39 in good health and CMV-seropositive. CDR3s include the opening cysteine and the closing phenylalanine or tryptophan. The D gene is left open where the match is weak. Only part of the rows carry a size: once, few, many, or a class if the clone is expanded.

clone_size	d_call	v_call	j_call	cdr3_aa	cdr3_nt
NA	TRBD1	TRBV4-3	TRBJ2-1	CASSQDYWTGYYNEQFF	TGCGCCAGCAGCCAAGATTATTGGACAGGGTACTACAATGAGCAGTTCTTC
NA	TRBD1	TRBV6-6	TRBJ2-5	CASRKGQNQETQYF	TGTGCCAGCAGAAAGGGACAGAACCAAGAGACCCAGTACTTC
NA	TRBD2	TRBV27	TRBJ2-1	CASSLILAGAYNEQFF	TGTGCCAGCAGTTTAATCCTAGCGGGAGCCTACAATGAGCAGTTCTTC
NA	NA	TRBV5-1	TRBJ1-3	CASSSNSLGNTIYF	TGCGCCAGCAGCTCTAATTCTCTCGGAAACACCATATATTTT
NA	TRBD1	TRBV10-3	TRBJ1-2	CAISGTGGYGYTF	TGTGCCATCAGCGGGACAGGGGGATATGGCTACACCTTC
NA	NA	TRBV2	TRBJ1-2	CASSDRSNYGYTF	TGTGCCAGCAGTGACCGATCTAACTACGGCTACACCTTC
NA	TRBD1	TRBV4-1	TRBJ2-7	CASSQDRRTGTIEQYF	TGCGCCAGCAGCCAAGATCGCAGGACAGGGACCATTGAGCAGTACTTC
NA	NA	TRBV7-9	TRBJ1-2	CASSLEPRGGYTF	TGTGCCAGCAGCTTAGAACCCAGGGGAGGCTACACCTTC
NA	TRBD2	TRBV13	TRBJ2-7	CASSLAAGDSYEQYF	TGTGCCAGCAGCTTAGCAGCGGGAGATTCCTACGAGCAGTACTTC
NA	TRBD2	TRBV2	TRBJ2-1	CASSESLAGNNEQFF	TGTGCCAGCAGTGAAAGTCTAGCGGGGAACAATGAGCAGTTCTTC
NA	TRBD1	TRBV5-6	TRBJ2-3	CASSLGQGARDTQYF	TGTGCCAGCAGCTTGGGACAGGGGGCGAGAGATACGCAGTATTTT
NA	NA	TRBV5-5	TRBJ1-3	CASSLLFSGNTIYF	TGTGCCAGCAGCTTGCTGTTTTCTGGAAACACCATATATTTT
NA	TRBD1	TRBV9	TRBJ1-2	CASSVEGTGVYGYTF	TGTGCCAGCAGCGTAGAGGGGACAGGGGTCTATGGCTACACCTTC
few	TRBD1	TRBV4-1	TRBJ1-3	CASSQEGTGRNTIYF	TGCGCCAGCAGCCAAGAAGGGACAGGGAGGAACACCATATATTTT
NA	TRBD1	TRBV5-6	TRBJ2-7	CASSLEYRGSYEQYF	TGTGCCAGCAGCTTGGAGTACAGGGGTAGCTACGAGCAGTACTTC
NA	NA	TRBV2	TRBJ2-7	CASSFTLESSLSYEQYF	TGTGCCAGCAGTTTCACCCTGGAGAGTTCCCTCTCCTACGAGCAGTACTTC
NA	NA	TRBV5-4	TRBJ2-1	CASSGAQLNEQFF	TGTGCCAGCAGCGGGGCCCAACTCAATGAGCAGTTCTTC
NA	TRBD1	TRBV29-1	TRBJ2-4	CSVALDRDAKNIQYF	TGCAGCGTTGCGTTGGACAGGGACGCCAAAAACATTCAGTACTTC
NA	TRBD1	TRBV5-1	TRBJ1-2	CASSLPPGDSYGYTF	TGCGCCAGCAGCTTGCCCCCCGGGGACAGCTATGGCTACACCTTC
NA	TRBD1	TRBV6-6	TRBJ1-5	CASSYGRQGLPPQHF	TGTGCCAGCAGTTACGGGAGACAGGGCCTCCCGCCCCAGCATTTT
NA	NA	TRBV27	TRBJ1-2	CASSVRPNGGYTF	TGTGCCAGCAGTGTCAGGCCTAACGGTGGCTACACCTTC
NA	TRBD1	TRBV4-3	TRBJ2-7	CASSQGQGSYEQYF	TGCGCCAGCAGCCAAGGACAGGGGTCCTACGAGCAGTACTTC
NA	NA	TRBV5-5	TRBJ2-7	CASREGSSYEQYF	TGTGCCAGCAGGGAGGGAAGCTCCTACGAGCAGTACTTC
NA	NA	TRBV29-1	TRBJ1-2	CSVVATETNYGYTF	TGCAGCGTTGTAGCGACGGAGACTAACTATGGCTACACCTTC
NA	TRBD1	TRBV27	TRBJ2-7	CASSDRGSVYEQYF	TGTGCCAGCAGTGACAGGGGGAGCGTCTACGAGCAGTACTTC
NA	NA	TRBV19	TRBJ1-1	CASSIVAQANTEAFF	TGTGCCAGTAGTATTGTCGCCCAGGCGAACACTGAAGCTTTCTTT